A single sample gave rise to the 21 T cell receptor beta chains below, sequenced in a study of cytomegalovirus exposure and HLA in healthy donors (dated by TCRdb to about 2017). Library preparation was by the immunoSEQ multiplex PCR assay. For the multiplex PCR, a mixture combining 60 forward primers for TCR Vbeta segments and 13 reverse primers for TCR Jbeta segments was used. TCRdb retrieved this table from immuneACCESS and kept in-frame rearrangements only. Not all clones are present; in checked studies, unresolved V genes account for under half, and no reason is known for the remainder. This sample comprises approximately 94,000 clones, about 80% of them detected only once. Approximately 5% of the sample is in the top ten clones. What was sequenced was PBMCs. These receptors were collected from a man between 25 and 39 years old in good health and CMV-seropositive.

This clone was seen once. The rearrangement uses TRBV5-1 and TRBJ2-5, with TRBD1 identical over 8 bases. The length of the CDR3 is 14 residues. The germline V gene encodes CDR1 SGHRS and CDR2 YFSETQ. V lost 4 bases to trimming and J lost 2 bases; unmatched junction nucleotides: 4. CDR3 in DNA: TGCGCCAGCAGCAGGACAGGGACTCAAGAGACCCAGTACTTC. Residues: CASSRTGTQETQYF. The full variable domain, its missing parts supplied by reference TRBV5-1 and TRBJ2-5, is KAGVTQTPRYLIKTRGQQVTLSCSPISGHRSVSWYQQTPGQGLQFLFEYFSETQRNKGNFPGRFSGRQFSNSRSEMNVSTLELGDSALYLCASSRTGTQETQYFGPGTRLLVL.

The chain uses TRBV9 and TRBJ2-1; tentative D call: TRBD1 (6 bases). Between the trimmed V and J ends, which lost 4 bases and 3 bases, there was a span of 11 bases. The CDR3 length is 14 residues. Germline V CDR1 and CDR2: SGDLS, YYNGEE. CDR3 sequence: CASSSYRDYNEQFF. The CDR3 DNA follows: TGTGCCAGCAGCTCATACAGGGACTACAATGAGCAGTTCTTC. The full variable domain, in which reference TRBV9 and TRBJ2-1 provide the parts outside the CDR3, is DSGVTQTPKHLITATGQRVTLRCSPRSGDLSVYWYQQSLDQGLQFLIQYYNGEERAKGNILERFSAQQFPDLHSELNLSSLELGDSALYFCASSSYRDYNEQFFGPGTRLTVL.

This chain uses TRBV10-2 with TRBJ2-2; 9 nucleotides match TRBD1. V gave up 6 bases and J gave up 5 bases; unmatched junction bases: 7. CDR1 and CDR2 (germline): WSHSY, SAAADI. CDR3 length equals 15 residues. In DNA, the CDR3 is TGCGCCAGCAGAGATCGGACAGGGGAAACCGGGGAGCTGTTTTTT. As protein: CASRDRTGETGELFF.

CDR3 in amino acids: CASSQSSGGGYEQYF. The DNA for the CDR3 is TGTGCCAGCAGTCAGTCCTCGGGAGGCGGCTACGAGCAGTACTTC. V gene TRBV6-6 combines with J gene TRBJ2-7; 7 bases agree with TRBD2. V was pared by 5 bases and J by 3 bases, with 10 bases of the junction left unmatched. The CDR3 covers 15 residues. Per germline, CDR1 MNHNY and CDR2 SVGAGI (reference sequence).

The rearrangement uses TRBV5-1 and TRBJ2-5, with 10 bases fitting TRBD1. In germline, CDR1 is SGHRS, CDR2 YFSETQ. The CDR3 spans 16 residues. V shed 4 bases and J 3 bases; nucleotides not matched to a gene: 9. The CDR3 reads CASSPRTGGTEETQYF. The CDR3 DNA follows: TGCGCCAGCAGCCCCCGGACAGGGGGGACAGAAGAGACCCAGTACTTC.

The chain links TRBV13 to TRBJ2-3, with 9 bases fitting TRBD2. Trimming at V came to 5 bases and at J to 2 bases, leaving 8 bases not matched to a gene. Germline values: CDR1 PRHDT, CDR2 FYEKMQ (reference sequence). The CDR3 is 16 residues long. In DNA, the CDR3 is TGTGCCAGCAGCCTTGGGACTAGCAGCTACACAGATACGCAGTATTTT. Its protein product is CASSLGTSSYTDTQYF.

This chain joins TRBV7-9 and TRBJ1-2; 9 bases are shared with TRBD1. This CDR3 has 15 amino acids. Losses at the gene ends were 2 bases for V and 6 bases for J; bases not matched to a gene: 7. The germline CDR1 and CDR2 sequences are SEHNR and FQNEAQ (reference sequence). The CDR3 region is CASSLPLGQGNGYTF. CDR3 sequence (DNA): TGTGCCAGCAGCTTACCGTTGGGACAGGGAAATGGCTACACCTTC.

This sequence joins TRBV5-6 and TRBJ2-5; 9 bases are shared with TRBD1. CDR1 and CDR2 from the germline V gene are SGHDT and YYEEEE. The CDR3 sequence is 15 residues long. V lost 0 bases, J lost 5 bases, and 5 bases stayed unmatched. This CDR3 reads CASSLVGQGRETQYF. The CDR3, as DNA: TGTGCCAGCAGCTTGGTGGGACAGGGTAGGGAGACCCAGTACTTC.

This chain links TRBV15 with TRBJ1-5, with TRBD1 identical over 8 bases. The CDR3 has 15 amino acids. CDR1 and CDR2 from the germline V gene are LNHNV and YYDKDF (reference sequence). V gave up 0 bases and J gave up 6 bases; unmatched junction bases: 4. CDR3 in DNA: TGTGCCACCAGCAGAGATCAGGGGGCCGGTCAGCCCCAGCATTTT. Protein: CATSRDQGAGQPQHF.

This clone turned up a few times. The DNA for the CDR3 is TGCGCCAGCAGCCAAGGACAGGCCAGCTCCTACGAGCAGTACTTC. Amino acids: CASSQGQASSYEQYF. The chain combines TRBV4-3 with TRBJ2-7; D may be TRBD1 (6 bases). The V gene lost 1 base and the J gene lost 0 bases, with 10 bases spanning the gap. Germline V gene data show CDR1 as LGHNA and CDR2 as YSLEER. The CDR3 has 15 amino acids.

This clone was picked up one time. The chain recombines TRBV5-1 with TRBJ1-1; 9 bases fit TRBD1. J lost 5 bases, V lost 1 base, and 6 bases had no gene match. The CDR3 has 15 amino acids. CDR1 and CDR2 from the germline V gene are SGHRS and YFSETQ. The CDR3 DNA reads as TGCGCCAGCAGCTTGACAGGGGGCGAAAGGACTGAAGCTTTCTTT. As protein: CASSLTGGERTEAFF. Based on the CDR3 plus reference TRBV5-1 and TRBJ1-1, the full variable domain is KAGVTQTPRYLIKTRGQQVTLSCSPISGHRSVSWYQQTPGQGLQFLFEYFSETQRNKGNFPGRFSGRQFSNSRSEMNVSTLELGDSALYLCASSLTGGERTEAFFGQGTRLTVV.

The V and J genes are TRBV2 and TRBJ2-7; D uncertain. The V end lost 5 bases, the J end lost 3 bases, and 5 bases lay between the germline ends. Germline V gene sequence: CDR1 SNHLY, CDR2 FYNNEI. This CDR3 region has 11 residues. The CDR3 DNA reads as TGTGCCAGCAGTCGTCGCTACGAGCAGTACTTC. Its protein product is CASSRRYEQYF.

The chain has TRBV4-1 and TRBJ1-5; 10 bases are a match to TRBD1. CDR3 size: 16 residues. Trimming cost V 0 bases and J 7 bases; bases outside gene matches: 6. CDR1 and CDR2 from the germline V gene are MGHRA and YSYEKL. The CDR3 protein is CASSQDRDRGGQPQHF. The CDR3 DNA is TGCGCCAGCAGCCAAGACCGGGACAGGGGCGGACAGCCCCAGCATTTT.

The chain joins TRBV4-1 to TRBJ1-1; D might be TRBD1 (6 bases). V dropped 4 bases and J dropped 0 bases, with 9 bases sitting between them. Germline V CDR1 and CDR2: MGHRA, YSYEKL. CDR3 size: 14 residues. The CDR3 sequence is CASSRDMMNTEAFF. DNA of the CDR3: TGCGCCAGCAGCCGGGACATGATGAACACTGAAGCTTTCTTT.

The chain joins TRBV9 to TRBJ1-1, with TRBD1 matching over 7 bases. The CDR3 sequence is 15 residues long. The ends lost 4 bases at V and 3 bases at J; junction bases unmatched: 9. The germline gives CDR1 SGDLS, CDR2 YYNGEE. CDR3 sequence: CASSPYLTGDTEAFF. The CDR3 DNA reads TGTGCCAGCAGCCCTTATCTTACAGGGGACACTGAAGCTTTCTTT.

V is TRBV2 and J is TRBJ2-4, with D possibly matching TRBD1 (6 bases). Germline values: CDR1 SNHLY, CDR2 FYNNEI. V was trimmed by 7 bases and J by 7 bases, leaving 14 bases between them. The CDR3 length is 13 residues. In DNA, the CDR3 is TGTGCCAGCACGCAAACAGGGAACAACATTCAGTACTTC. Its translation: CASTQTGNNIQYF.

The CDR3 spells CASSRSGTSGETQYF. The CDR3 DNA reads TGTGCCAGCAGCCGGTCCGGGACTTCAGGGGAGACCCAGTACTTC. The V and J genes are TRBV9 and TRBJ2-5; D is perhaps TRBD2 (6 bases). The germline V gene encodes CDR1 SGDLS and CDR2 YYNGEE. The ends were cut back, 4 bases at V and 5 bases at J, with 18 bases in the middle. This CDR3 region has 15 residues. The full variable domain, rest sourced from reference TRBV9 and TRBJ2-5, is DSGVTQTPKHLITATGQRVTLRCSPRSGDLSVYWYQQSLDQGLQFLIQYYNGEERAKGNILERFSAQQFPDLHSELNLSSLELGDSALYFCASSRSGTSGETQYFGPGTRLLVL.

This chain joins TRBV18 and TRBJ2-3, with TRBD1 identical over 11 bases. The CDR3 sequence is 14 residues long. Germline CDR1 and CDR2: KGHSH and LQKENI. After removal of 3 bases from V and 6 bases from J, the junction contained 2 bases not matched to a gene. For the CDR3, the DNA is TGTGCCAGCTCACCGGACAGGGGGCTGGATACGCAGTATTTT. Its protein product is CASSPDRGLDTQYF. Filled out from reference TRBV18 and TRBJ2-3, the complete variable domain reads NAGVMQNPRHLVRRRGQEARLRCSPMKGHSHVYWYRQLPEEGLKFMVYLQKENIIDESGMPKERFSAEFPKEGPSILRIQQVVRGDSAAYFCASSPDRGLDTQYFGPGTRLTVL.

The V gene is TRBV5-1, the J gene TRBJ1-4; D possibly corresponds to TRBD1 (5 bases). Trimming took off 4 bases at V and 8 bases at J, with 18 bases between the two ends. This CDR3 is 15 amino acids long. Germline V CDR1 and CDR2: SGHRS, YFSETQ. The CDR3 coding sequence is TGCGCCAGCAGCCGTCAACATGGCGGGGGGGAAAAACTGTTTTTT. As protein: CASSRQHGGGEKLFF.

V and J are TRBV4-3 and TRBJ2-3; the match to TRBD2 covers 12 bases. V trimming: 0 bases; J trimming: 0 bases; junction bases outside the gene matches: 7. This CDR3 contains 19 residues. The germline gives CDR1 LGHNA, CDR2 YSLEER. The CDR3 spells CASSQELAGGAFSTDTQYF. CDR3 nucleotides: TGCGCCAGCAGCCAAGAGCTAGCGGGGGGGGCCTTTAGCACAGATACGCAGTATTTT.

This clone was seen a few times. The V call is TRBV7-2, the J call TRBJ1-1; 7 nucleotides align to TRBD1. Germline V lookup: CDR1 SGHTA, CDR2 FQGNSA. V trimming: 6 bases; J trimming: 0 bases; junction bases outside the gene matches: 1. CDR3 length equals 13 residues. The CDR3 DNA reads TGTGCCAGCAGGGGACAGTTGAACACTGAAGCTTTCTTT. Protein: CASRGQLNTEAFF.